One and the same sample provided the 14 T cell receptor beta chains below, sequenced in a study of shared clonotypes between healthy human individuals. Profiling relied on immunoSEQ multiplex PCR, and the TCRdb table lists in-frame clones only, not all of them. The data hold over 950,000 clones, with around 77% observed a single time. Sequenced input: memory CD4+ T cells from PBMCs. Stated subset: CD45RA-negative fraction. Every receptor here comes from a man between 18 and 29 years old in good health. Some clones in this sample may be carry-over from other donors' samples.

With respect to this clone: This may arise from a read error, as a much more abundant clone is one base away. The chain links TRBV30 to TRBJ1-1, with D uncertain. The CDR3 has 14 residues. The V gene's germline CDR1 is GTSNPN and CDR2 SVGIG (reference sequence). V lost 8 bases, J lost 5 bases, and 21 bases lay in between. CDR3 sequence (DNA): TGTGCCAGGTCCAAACCCAGGTTCGCGACTGAAGCTTTCTTT. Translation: CARSKPRFATEAFF.

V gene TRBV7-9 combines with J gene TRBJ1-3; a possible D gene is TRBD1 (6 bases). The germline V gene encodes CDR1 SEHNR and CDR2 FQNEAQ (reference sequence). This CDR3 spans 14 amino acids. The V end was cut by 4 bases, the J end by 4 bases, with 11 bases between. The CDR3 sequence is CASSSGVTGNTIYF. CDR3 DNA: TGTGCCAGCAGCTCAGGGGTTACCGGAAACACCATATATTTT.

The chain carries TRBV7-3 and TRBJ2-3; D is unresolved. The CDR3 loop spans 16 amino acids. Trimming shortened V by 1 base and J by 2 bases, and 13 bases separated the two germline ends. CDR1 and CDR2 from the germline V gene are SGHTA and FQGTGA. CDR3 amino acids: CASSLKGSSNTDTQYF. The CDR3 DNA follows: TGTGCCAGCAGCTTAAAAGGTTCCTCAAACACAGATACGCAGTATTTT.

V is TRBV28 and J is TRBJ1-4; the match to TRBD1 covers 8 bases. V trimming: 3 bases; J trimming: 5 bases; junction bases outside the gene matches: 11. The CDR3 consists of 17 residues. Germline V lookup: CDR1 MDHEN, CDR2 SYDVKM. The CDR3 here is CASSFIFLQGENEKLFF. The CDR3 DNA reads TGTGCCAGCAGTTTTATATTCCTACAGGGGGAAAATGAAAAACTGTTTTTT.

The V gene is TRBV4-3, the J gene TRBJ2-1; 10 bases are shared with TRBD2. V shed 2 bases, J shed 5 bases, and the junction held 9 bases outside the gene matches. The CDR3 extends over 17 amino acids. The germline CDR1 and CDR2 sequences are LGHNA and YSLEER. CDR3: CASSQNAGTSANNEQFF. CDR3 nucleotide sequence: TGCGCCAGCAGCCAAAACGCCGGGACTAGCGCCAACAATGAGCAGTTCTTC.

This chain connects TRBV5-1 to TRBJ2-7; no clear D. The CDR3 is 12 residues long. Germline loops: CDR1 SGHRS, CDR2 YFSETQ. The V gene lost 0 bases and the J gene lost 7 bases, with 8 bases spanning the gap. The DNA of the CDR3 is TGCGCCAGCAGCTTGGAATACGGGGAGCAGTACTTC. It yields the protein CASSLEYGEQYF.

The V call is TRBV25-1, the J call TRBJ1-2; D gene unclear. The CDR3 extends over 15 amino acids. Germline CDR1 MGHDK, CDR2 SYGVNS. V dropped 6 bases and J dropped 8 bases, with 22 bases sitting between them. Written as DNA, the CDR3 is TGTGCCAGCAGCAAAGGGCCCGGCCCTTTCGGCGGCTACACCTTC. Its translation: CASSKGPGPFGGYTF.

In nucleotides, the CDR3 is TGTGCCAGCAGCCTCCGGGTTCAGACGGATGGCTACACCTTC. This translates into CASSLRVQTDGYTF. V usage is TRBV9 and J usage is TRBJ1-2; D uncertain. Trimming cost V 4 bases and J 6 bases, with 16 bases left between them. The germline V gene encodes CDR1 SGDLS and CDR2 YYNGEE. The CDR3 consists of 14 residues. The complete variable domain, with remaining parts taken from reference TRBV9 and TRBJ1-2, reads DSGVTQTPKHLITATGQRVTLRCSPRSGDLSVYWYQQSLDQGLQFLIQYYNGEERAKGNILERFSAQQFPDLHSELNLSSLELGDSALYFCASSLRVQTDGYTFGSGTRLTVV.

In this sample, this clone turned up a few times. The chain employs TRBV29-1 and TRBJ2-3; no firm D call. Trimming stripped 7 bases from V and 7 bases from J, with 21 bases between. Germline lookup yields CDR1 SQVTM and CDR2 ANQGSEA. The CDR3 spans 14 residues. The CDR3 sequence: CSAVPQMTSYTQYF. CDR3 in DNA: TGCAGCGCCGTTCCCCAAATGACGTCATATACGCAGTATTTT.

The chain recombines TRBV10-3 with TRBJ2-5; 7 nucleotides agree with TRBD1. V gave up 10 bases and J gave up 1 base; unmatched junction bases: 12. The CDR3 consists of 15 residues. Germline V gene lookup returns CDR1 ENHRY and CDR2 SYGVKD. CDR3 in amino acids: CATESGQNGQETQYF. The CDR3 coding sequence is TGTGCCACCGAGTCGGGACAGAATGGCCAAGAGACCCAGTACTTC.

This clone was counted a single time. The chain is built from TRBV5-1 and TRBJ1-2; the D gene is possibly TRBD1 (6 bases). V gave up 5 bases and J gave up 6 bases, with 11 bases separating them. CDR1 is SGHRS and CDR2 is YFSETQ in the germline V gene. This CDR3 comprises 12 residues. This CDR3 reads CASSRGGNGYTF. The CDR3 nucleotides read TGCGCCAGCAGTAGAGGGGGTAATGGCTACACCTTC.

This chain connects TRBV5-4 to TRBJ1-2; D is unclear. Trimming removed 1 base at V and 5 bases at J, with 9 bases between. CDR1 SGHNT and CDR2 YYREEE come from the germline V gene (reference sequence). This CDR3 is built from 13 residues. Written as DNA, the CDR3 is TGTGCCAGCAGCTTGCCGGCGGGTTATGGCTACACCTTC. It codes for CASSLPAGYGYTF.

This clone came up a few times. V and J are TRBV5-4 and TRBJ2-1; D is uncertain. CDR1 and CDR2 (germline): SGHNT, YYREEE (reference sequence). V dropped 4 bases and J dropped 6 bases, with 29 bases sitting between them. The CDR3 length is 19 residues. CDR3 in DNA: TGTGCCAGCAGCCCACTTAGCATCGGTATGGGTCGTAGTCGCAATGAGCAGTTCTTC. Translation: CASSPLSIGMGRSRNEQFF.

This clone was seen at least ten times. The CDR3 loop is CASSKFLGNEQFF. For the CDR3, the DNA is TGTGCCAGCAGTAAATTTCTAGGCAATGAGCAGTTCTTC. This chain links TRBV2 with TRBJ2-1; D not resolved. The CDR3 sequence is 13 residues long. V was clipped by 5 bases and J by 6 bases, with 11 bases between them. Germline CDR1 is SNHLY and CDR2 is FYNNEI.